The clone carrying this T cell receptor beta chain was seen more than once but under ten times. Antigen: not known. Unique molecular identifiers tagged the TCR beta cDNA libraries. It was from roughly 1 to 10 million T cells that roughly 0.5 million cDNA molecules came. One entry per CDR3 protein, called by TCRdb with MiXCR from the PCR reads. The sample lists 350,000 to 450,000 distinct CDR3 sequences, roughly 38% occurring once. The data stem from a study of post-analysis software for immune sequencing data. V dropped 8 bases and J dropped 8 bases, with 21 bases sitting between them. The CDR3 runs 15 residues. CDR1 and CDR2 (germline): MNHNS, SASEGT. Findings and limits, study-wide: About five TRBV segments were more frequent in patients than controls; TRBV5-6, TRBV5-1 and TRBV20-1 belonged to this group.

The sequence was collected from a girl aged 5-17 years with multiple sclerosis. The chain has TRBV6-1 and TRBJ1-4; D not resolved. Material: blood. The CDR3: CASCLVPFPGEKLFF. The CDR3 coding sequence is TGTGCCAGCTGCCTGGTACCCTTCCCTGGGGAAAAACTGTTTTTT.